The rows below give T cell receptor beta chains drawn from one sample of a study of blood T cells in healthy people across ages. TCRdb re-called the 5' RACE reads through MiXCR, storing one row per CDR3 protein. The table has 1,800,000 or so distinct CDR3 sequences, about 39% seen once. The source material was blood. The receptors derive from a human donor in good health. Both conserved end residues are part of each CDR3. The D gene is left open where the match is weak. Clone size appears in some rows only: once, few, many, or a class for an expanded clone.

-,TRBV5-6,-,TRBJ1-6,CASSLDRDWSYNSPLHF,TGTGCCAGCAGCTTGGACAGGGATTGGTCCTATAATTCACCCCTCCACTTT
-,TRBV2,once,TRBJ1-1,CASSEVRTMNTEAFF,TGTGCCAGCAGTGAAGTCAGGACGATGAACACTGAAGCTTTCTTT
-,TRBV10-3,-,TRBJ2-5,CAIRGARGWETQYF,TGTGCCATCAGAGGGGCAAGAGGTTGGGAGACCCAGTACTTC
-,TRBV4-2,-,TRBJ2-5,CASSQDRASWETQYF,TGTGCCAGCAGCCAAGACAGGGCTAGTTGGGAGACCCAGTACTTC
-,TRBV7-2,few,TRBJ2-1,CASSLVGGGPIDNEQFF,TGTGCCAGCAGCTTAGTAGGGGGGGGCCCCATAGACAATGAGCAGTTCTTC
TRBD2,TRBV29-1,many,TRBJ2-7,CSVSVRGGRYEQYF,TGCAGCGTTTCAGTCCGGGGGGGTAGGTACGAGCAGTACTTC
TRBD2,TRBV4-2,once,TRBJ2-5,CASSHQRGGQETQYF,TGTGCCAGCAGCCACCAGCGGGGGGGCCAGGAGACCCAGTACTTC
-,TRBV7-9,-,TRBJ1-2,CASSPPDGHTF,TGTGCCAGCAGCCCACCGGATGGCCACACCTTC
-,TRBV29-1,few,TRBJ2-5,CSVTIQETQYF,TGCAGCGTTACGATCCAAGAGACCCAGTACTTC
TRBD2,TRBV20-1,few,TRBJ2-5,CSAPLAGARETQYF,TGCAGTGCCCCCTTAGCGGGGGCGAGGGAGACCCAGTACTTC
TRBD1,TRBV28,-,TRBJ2-1,CASSLTGVGNNEQFF,TGTGCCAGCAGTCTGACAGGGGTAGGGAACAATGAGCAGTTCTTC
-,TRBV15,few,TRBJ2-3,CATGRRDTQYF,TGTGCCACCGGACGCAGGGATACGCAGTATTTT
TRBD1,TRBV5-1,-,TRBJ1-2,CASSLEGAGYNYGYTF,TGCGCCAGCAGCTTGGAGGGGGCAGGGTATAACTATGGCTACACCTTC
-,TRBV6-6,-,TRBJ2-2,CASSTPGELFF,TGTGCCAGCAGTACACCCGGGGAGCTGTTTTTT
TRBD1,TRBV20-1,few,TRBJ2-7,CSTTLGQGSNEQYF,TGCAGTACTACATTGGGACAGGGGTCCAACGAGCAGTACTTC
TRBD1,TRBV12-3/TRBV12-4,-,TRBJ2-5,CASIKRGTGHETQYF,TGTGCCAGCATCAAACGGGGGACAGGTCATGAGACCCAGTACTTC
TRBD1,TRBV6-1,few,TRBJ2-7,CASSEVGTGAYEQYF,TGTGCCAGCAGTGAAGTCGGGACAGGAGCCTACGAGCAGTACTTC
-,TRBV29-1,many,TRBJ1-1,CSVEQGNTEAFF,TGCAGCGTCGAACAGGGGAACACTGAAGCTTTCTTT
TRBD2,TRBV20-1,-,TRBJ2-4,CSAREDLAKNIQYF,TGCAGTGCGCGGGAGGACCTAGCCAAAAACATTCAGTACTTC
-,TRBV20-1,-,TRBJ2-6,CSARNRFRANVLTF,TGCAGTGCGAGGAACAGGTTTAGGGCCAACGTCCTGACTTTC
-,TRBV9,-,TRBJ2-2,CASSPRSYSGELFF,TGTGCCAGCAGCCCGCGTTCGTATTCCGGGGAGCTGTTTTTT
TRBD1,TRBV12-3/TRBV12-4,few,TRBJ1-2,CASSQRQGVVYGYTF,TGTGCCAGCAGTCAACGACAGGGGGTAGTATATGGCTACACCTTC
TRBD1,TRBV7-6,many,TRBJ2-7,CASSLGEGAFGQYF,TGTGCCAGCAGCTTAGGCGAGGGGGCTTTTGGGCAGTACTTC
-,TRBV6-5,-,TRBJ1-2,CASSYGERVDVTF,TGTGCCAGCAGTTACGGGGAAAGGGTGGACGTCACCTTC
-,TRBV28,many,TRBJ2-7,CASSSPGHSYEQYF,TGTGCCAGCAGTTCCCCGGGACATTCCTACGAGCAGTACTTC
-,TRBV6-6,-,TRBJ1-4,CATLETGPYEKLFF,TGTGCCACCCTGGAAACCGGACCGTACGAAAAACTGTTTTTT
TRBD2,TRBV27,-,TRBJ2-5,CASRPLDLAGRPRTQYF,TGTGCCAGCCGCCCGTTGGACCTAGCGGGGAGACCCAGGACCCAGTACTTC
-,TRBV20-1,-,TRBJ2-5,CSASGAEETQYF,TGCAGTGCTAGCGGGGCGGAGGAGACCCAGTACTTC
-,TRBV7-3,-,TRBJ2-1,CASSPADGGEFGEQFF,TGTGCCAGCAGCCCCGCGGACGGGGGCGAGTTTGGAGAGCAGTTCTTC
TRBD2,TRBV20-1,-,TRBJ2-1,CSASLLAGDYEQFF,TGCAGTGCTAGTCTGCTAGCGGGGGACTATGAGCAGTTCTTC
TRBD2,TRBV7-2,few,TRBJ2-3,CASSLIGGAGVSDTQYF,TGTGCCAGCAGCTTAATTGGGGGAGCGGGGGTTTCAGATACGCAGTATTTT
-,TRBV7-8,once,TRBJ1-1,CASTTTEGNWKAFF,TGTGCCAGCACCACCACCGAGGGGAATTGGAAAGCTTTCTTT
-,TRBV5-1,-,TRBJ2-7,CASSLGAPRSYEQYF,TGCGCCAGCAGCTTGGGCGCCCCACGCTCCTACGAGCAGTACTTC
-,TRBV12-5,few,TRBJ2-5,CASGVWAGETQYF,TGTGCTAGTGGCGTCTGGGCGGGGGAGACCCAGTACTTC
TRBD1,TRBV5-1,-,TRBJ2-6,CASSYSGTGTSGANVLTF,TGCGCCAGCAGCTATTCCGGGACAGGGACCTCTGGGGCCAACGTCCTGACTTTC
-,TRBV7-2,few,TRBJ2-5,CASSLTTSVGETQYF,TGTGCCAGCAGCTTAACCACCAGCGTCGGAGAGACCCAGTACTTC
-,TRBV27,few,TRBJ1-2,CASSSLGQHNNYGYTF,TGTGCCAGCAGTTCACTTGGACAGCACAATAACTATGGCTACACCTTC
TRBD2,TRBV20-1,many,TRBJ2-3,CSARSSGTDTQYF,TGCAGTGCTAGGTCTAGCGGGACAGATACGCAGTATTTT
TRBD1,TRBV5-1,few,TRBJ2-1,CASSLTAPGQGYNEQFF,TGCGCCAGCAGCTTGACGGCACCGGGACAGGGGTACAATGAGCAGTTCTTC
-,TRBV20-1,-,TRBJ1-5,CSARMGGRSYSNQPQHF,TGCAGTGCTAGAATGGGAGGGAGATCTTATAGCAATCAGCCCCAGCATTTT
-,TRBV6-6,-,TRBJ1-1,CASSYDGEAFF,TGTGCCAGCAGTTACGATGGCGAAGCTTTCTTT